The 16 T cell receptor beta chains below come from one sample, sequenced in a study of CD8 T cells in ankylosing spondylitis. Study-wide points: Blood of patients with ankylosing spondylitis appeared to be characterized by a TCR beta motif of eight highly homologous variants.

The antigens these receptors bind are not known. A single record per CDR3 protein comes from TCRdb applying MiXCR to the 5' RACE reads. Of 390,000 or so distinct CDR3 sequences in the sample, 20% to 25% are singletons; the top ten hold less than 20%. Sequenced material: blood, either unsorted or a sorted T cell fraction (not recorded which). All receptors come from a male donor with ankylosing spondylitis.

The gene calls are TRBV10-3 and TRBJ2-7; 10 nucleotides line up with TRBD2. The CDR3 contains 14 residues. Germline CDR1 and CDR2: ENHRY and SYGVKD. Germline trimming cut 3 bases from V and 5 bases from J; bases unmatched to any gene: 4. This CDR3 is CAISDSGRRDEQYF. The CDR3 bases are TGTGCCATCAGTGATAGCGGGAGGCGAGACGAGCAGTACTTC.

This clonotype turned up a few times. J is TRBJ1-2 and V is TRBV29-1; TRBD1 might be the D (6 bases). V gave up 6 bases and J gave up 8 bases, with 13 bases separating them. The germline gives CDR1 SQVTM, CDR2 ANQGSEA. The CDR3 totals 11 residues. In nucleotides, the CDR3 is TGCAGCGTGCGGGGGCGTGGAGGCTACACCTTC. This translates into CSVRGRGGYTF.

This clonotype showed up just a few times. This chain links TRBV5-8 with TRBJ2-5; 10 bases agree with TRBD2. Germline V lookup: CDR1 SGHTS, CDR2 YDEGEE. CDR3 length: 16 amino acids. With V trimmed by 4 bases and J by 4 bases, 10 bases remained unmatched. The CDR3 DNA sequence: TGTGCCAGCAGCCACTACCTAGCGGGAGATCGAGAGACCCAGTACTTC. Amino acids: CASSHYLAGDRETQYF.

This clonotype was seen only a few times. This chain joins TRBV11-3 and TRBJ2-2; D might be TRBD1 or TRBD2, each matching 7 bases. The CDR3 has 15 residues. Germline V CDR1 and CDR2: SGHNT, YENEEA. Trimming removed 5 bases from V and 7 bases from J, with 17 bases in between. The CDR3: CASSHETGRGGELFF. In nucleotides, the CDR3 is TGTGCCAGCAGCCATGAGACAGGGAGGGGCGGGGAGCTGTTTTTT. Supplemented by reference TRBV11-3 and TRBJ2-2, the full variable domain reads EAGVVQSPRYKIIEKKQPVAFWCNPISGHNTLYWYLQNLGQGPELLIRYENEEAVDDSQLPKDRFSAERLKGVDSTLKIQPAELGDSAVYLCASSHETGRGGELFFGEGSRLTVL.

This clonotype was counted a few times. This chain links TRBV7-9 with TRBJ2-2, with D perhaps being TRBD1 or TRBD2 (5 bases each). The length of the CDR3 is 16 residues. Germline assignment: CDR1 SEHNR and CDR2 FQNEAQ (reference sequence). V lost 2 bases and J lost 3, with 13 bases in between. This CDR3 reads CASSLSPGAYTGELFF. Here the CDR3 DNA reads TGTGCCAGCAGCTTAAGCCCCGGGGCGTACACCGGGGAGCTGTTTTTT.

This chain connects TRBV6-6 to TRBJ1-2, with D maybe TRBD1 (5 bases). Germline V gene data show CDR1 as MNHNY and CDR2 as SVGAGI (reference sequence). The CDR3 loop spans 13 amino acids. V was clipped by 0 bases and J by 7 bases, with 9 bases between them. CDR3 sequence: CASSYSGGSGYTF. DNA for the CDR3: TGTGCCAGCAGTTACTCCGGGGGAAGTGGCTACACCTTC.

V is TRBV28 and J is TRBJ2-2; D assignment may be TRBD1 or TRBD2 (7 bases each). CDR1 and CDR2 (germline): MDHEN, SYDVKM. This CDR3 contains 14 residues. V dropped 4 bases and J dropped 4 bases, with 10 bases sitting between them. CDR3 bases: TGTGCCAGCAGTTCAGGGGGGGGCACCGGGGAGCTGTTTTTT. Its protein product is CASSSGGGTGELFF.

This clonotype was picked up a small number of times. The V gene is TRBV20-1, the J gene TRBJ1-6, with D possibly being TRBD1 (5 bases). The CDR3 is 17 amino acids. Germline V gene lookup returns CDR1 DFQATT and CDR2 SNEGSKA (reference sequence). V was shortened by 0 bases and J by 7 bases, with 19 bases between the two germline ends. CDR3 nucleotide sequence: TGCAGTGCTAGAGATCCGAGTGGCCCCGGGGGAAATTCACCCCTCCACTTT. This gives the protein CSARDPSGPGGNSPLHF.

The table lists this clonotype with a few counts. The rearrangement joins TRBV5-1 to TRBJ2-3; D remains ambiguous. CDR3 size: 15 residues. Trimming cost V 6 bases and J 0 bases, with 14 bases left between them. Germline values: CDR1 SGHRS, CDR2 YFSETQ. CDR3 sequence: CASKVPPDSTDTQYF. The CDR3 DNA is TGCGCCAGCAAGGTACCTCCGGACAGCACAGATACGCAGTATTTT.

The genes are TRBV20-1 and TRBJ2-1; 7 nucleotides match TRBD2. From germline, CDR1 is DFQATT and CDR2 SNEGSKA (reference sequence). CDR3 size: 15 residues. Trimming cost V 5 bases and J 0 bases; bases outside gene matches: 7. The CDR3 loop reads CSASHGGSSYNEQFF. The CDR3 nucleotides are TGCAGTGCTTCTCACGGCGGGAGCTCCTACAATGAGCAGTTCTTC.

DNA of the CDR3: TGTGCCAGCAGTTTTGGACAGGGGGTTACCTATGGCTACACCTTC. Its translation is CASSFGQGVTYGYTF. This sequence joins TRBV12-3 or TRBV12-4 and TRBJ1-2; TRBD1 agrees at 10 bases. This CDR3 contains 15 residues. V was clipped by 3 bases and J by 4 bases; unmatched bases: 5.

Turning to this clonotype: Germline is not matched at one junction end, which may reflect a read error. The gene calls are TRBV7-9 and TRBJ1-3; 7 nucleotides agree with TRBD1. The CDR3 is made up of 16 amino acids. In germline, CDR1 is SEHNR, CDR2 FQNEAQ (reference sequence). CDR3 loop: CASSTTRDSSENTIYF. Written as DNA, the CDR3 is TGTGCCAGCAGCACCACCCGGGACAGCTCTGAAAACACCATATATTTT.

CDR3 amino acids: CASSMPRTSGRGGTDTQYF. CDR3 in DNA: TGTGCCAGCAGTATGCCCCGGACTAGCGGGAGAGGAGGCACAGATACGCAGTATTTT. V gene TRBV6-1 combines with J gene TRBJ2-3; TRBD2 matches 13 bases. J lost 1 base, V lost 5 bases, and 12 bases had no gene match. CDR3 size: 19 residues. Germline CDR1 reads MNHNS; CDR2 reads SASEGT.

This clonotype was detected a few times. The chain recombines TRBV6-6 with TRBJ2-7; 7 positions agree with TRBD1. Germline V gene data show CDR1 as MNHNY and CDR2 as SVGAGI (reference sequence). The CDR3 covers 13 residues. V gave up 0 bases and J gave up 5 bases; unmatched junction bases: 1. CDR3 loop: CASSYSTGNEQYF. The CDR3 DNA follows: TGTGCCAGCAGTTACTCGACAGGGAACGAGCAGTACTTC.

About this clonotype itself: The junction shows a germline mismatch at one end, possibly a read error. The V call is TRBV7-2, the J call TRBJ1-4, with D possibly TRBD1 on 5 matching bases. CDR3 length: 16 amino acids. From germline, CDR1 is SGHTA and CDR2 FQGNSA. This CDR3 is CASSVDTGGAKEKLFF. CDR3 bases: TGTGCCAGCAGCGTAGATACAGGAGGGGCTAAAGAAAAACTGTTTTTT.

This clonotype appeared a few times. This chain links TRBV7-2 with TRBJ2-1, with D perhaps being TRBD1 or TRBD2 (5 bases each). Trimming left V 5 bases short and J 4 bases short, with 9 bases between. The germline gives CDR1 SGHTA, CDR2 FQGNSA. The CDR3 runs 13 residues. CDR3 loop: CASSGTLYNEQFF. As DNA, the CDR3 is TGTGCCAGCAGCGGGACCCTATACAATGAGCAGTTCTTC.